The sequence of this TCR beta chain was determined in a study of human T cells and chemical hapten exposure. Indicated time point: pre-sensitization, week 0. Indicated treatment: therapeutic diphenylcyclopropenone sensitization with weekly scalp DPC. This clonotype was observed many times. A read error may account for a junction end that differs from germline. The CDR3 runs 11 residues. Germline V lookup: CDR1 MDHEN, CDR2 SYDVKM. TCRdb called the RACE reads again in MiXCR, with one record for every CDR3 protein. The sample consists of roughly 100,000 distinct CDR3 sequences, 10% to 14% of them appearing once.

The sample consisted of whole blood, taken in connection with sensitization to the hapten diphenylcyclopropenone (DPC). The TCR comes from a woman aged 60 to 75 with alopecia areata. Some clones in this sample may be carry-over from other donors' samples. The chain couples TRBV28 to TRBJ2-4; TRBD1 aligns across 7 bases. The DNA of the CDR3 is TGTGCCAGCAGTTTAGGACAGGCAATCGAATTC. It codes for CASSLGQAIEF.